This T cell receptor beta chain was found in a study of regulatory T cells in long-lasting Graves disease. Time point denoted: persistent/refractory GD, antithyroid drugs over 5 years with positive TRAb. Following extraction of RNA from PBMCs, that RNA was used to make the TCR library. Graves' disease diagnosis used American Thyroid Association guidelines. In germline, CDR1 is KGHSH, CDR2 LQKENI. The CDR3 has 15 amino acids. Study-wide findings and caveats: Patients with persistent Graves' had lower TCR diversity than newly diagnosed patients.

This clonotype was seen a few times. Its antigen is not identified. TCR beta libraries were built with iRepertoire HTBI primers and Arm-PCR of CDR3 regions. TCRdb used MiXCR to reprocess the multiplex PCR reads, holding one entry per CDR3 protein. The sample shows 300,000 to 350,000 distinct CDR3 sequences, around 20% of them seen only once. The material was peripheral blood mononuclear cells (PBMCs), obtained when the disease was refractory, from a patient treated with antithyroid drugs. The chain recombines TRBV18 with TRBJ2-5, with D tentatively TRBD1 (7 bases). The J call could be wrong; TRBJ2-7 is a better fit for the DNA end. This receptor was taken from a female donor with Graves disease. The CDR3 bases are TGTGCCAGCTCACCACGTCTACAGGGGAGGAACGAGCAGTACTTC. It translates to CASSPRLQGRNEQYF.